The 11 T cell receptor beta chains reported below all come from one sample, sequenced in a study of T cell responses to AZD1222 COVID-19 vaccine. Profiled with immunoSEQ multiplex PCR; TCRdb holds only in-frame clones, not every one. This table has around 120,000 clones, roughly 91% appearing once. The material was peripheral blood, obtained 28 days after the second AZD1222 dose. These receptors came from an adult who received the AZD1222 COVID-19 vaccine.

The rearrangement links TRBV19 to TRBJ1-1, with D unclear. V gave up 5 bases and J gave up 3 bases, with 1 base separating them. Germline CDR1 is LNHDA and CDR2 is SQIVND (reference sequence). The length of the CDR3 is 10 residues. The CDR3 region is CASSDTEAFF. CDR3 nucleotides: TGTGCCAGTAGTGACACTGAAGCTTTCTTT.

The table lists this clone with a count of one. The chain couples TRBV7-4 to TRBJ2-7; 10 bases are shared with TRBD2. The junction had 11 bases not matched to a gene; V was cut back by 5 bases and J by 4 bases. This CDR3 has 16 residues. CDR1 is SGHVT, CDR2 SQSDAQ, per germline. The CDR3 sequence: CASSHTLAGELYEQYF. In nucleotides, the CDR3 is TGTGCCAGCAGCCATACCCTAGCGGGGGAATTGTACGAGCAGTACTTC.

CDR3 DNA sequence: TGCGCCAGCAGCCAAGATCGGGCGGTGGCGGGGGGGCTCCCTAGCACAGATACGCAGTATTTT. Amino acid sequence: CASSQDRAVAGGLPSTDTQYF. The gene calls are TRBV4-1 and TRBJ2-3; 9 bases are a match to TRBD2. Trimming removed 0 bases from V and 0 bases from J; junction bases left unmatched: 16. Germline-derived CDR1 and CDR2 are MGHRA and YSYEKL. The CDR3 runs 21 residues.

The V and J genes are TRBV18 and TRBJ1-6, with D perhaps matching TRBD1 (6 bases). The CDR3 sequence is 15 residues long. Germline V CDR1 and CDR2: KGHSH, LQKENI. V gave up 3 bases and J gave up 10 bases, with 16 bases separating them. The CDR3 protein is CASSPAGAGDSPLHF. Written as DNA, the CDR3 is TGTGCCAGCTCACCCGCGGGGGCTGGGGACTCACCCCTCCACTTT.

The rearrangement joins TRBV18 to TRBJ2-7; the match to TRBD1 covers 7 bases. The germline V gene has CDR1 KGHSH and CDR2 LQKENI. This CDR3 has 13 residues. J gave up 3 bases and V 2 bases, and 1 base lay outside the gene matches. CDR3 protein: CASSPGTVYEQYF. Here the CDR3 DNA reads TGTGCCAGCTCACCAGGGACAGTCTACGAGCAGTACTTC.

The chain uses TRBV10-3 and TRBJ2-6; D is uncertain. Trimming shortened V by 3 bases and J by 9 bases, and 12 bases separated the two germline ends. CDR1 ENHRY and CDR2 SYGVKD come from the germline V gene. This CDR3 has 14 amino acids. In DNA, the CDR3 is TGTGCCATCAGTGACCCGGACCGCTTCAACGTCCTGACTTTC. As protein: CAISDPDRFNVLTF.

The CDR3 bases are TGTGCCAGCAGTCCTATCTCGGGAGGGTCCCGCGAGCAGTACTTC. This gives the protein CASSPISGGSREQYF. V usage is TRBV27 and J usage is TRBJ2-7; TRBD2 agrees at 8 bases. This CDR3 comprises 15 residues. With V trimmed by 5 bases and J by 6 bases, 12 bases remained unmatched. The V gene's germline CDR1 is MNHEY and CDR2 SMNVEV (reference sequence).

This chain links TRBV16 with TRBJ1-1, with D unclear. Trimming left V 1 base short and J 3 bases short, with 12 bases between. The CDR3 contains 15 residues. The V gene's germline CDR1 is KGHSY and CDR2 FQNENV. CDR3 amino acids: CASSQYVGRDTEAFF. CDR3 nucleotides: TGTGCCAGCAGCCAATATGTTGGGAGGGACACTGAAGCTTTCTTT.

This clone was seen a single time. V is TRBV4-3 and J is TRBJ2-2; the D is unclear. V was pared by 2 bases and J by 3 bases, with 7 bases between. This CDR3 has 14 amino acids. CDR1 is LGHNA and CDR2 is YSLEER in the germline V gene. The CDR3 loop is CASSQSGDTGELFF. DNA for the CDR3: TGCGCCAGCAGCCAATCTGGGGACACCGGGGAGCTGTTTTTT.

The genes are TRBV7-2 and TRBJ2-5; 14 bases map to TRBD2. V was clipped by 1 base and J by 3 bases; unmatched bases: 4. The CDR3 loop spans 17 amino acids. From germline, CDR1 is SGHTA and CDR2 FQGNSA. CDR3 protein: CASSLVGTSGGKETQYF. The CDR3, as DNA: TGTGCCAGCAGCTTAGTTGGGACTAGCGGGGGTAAAGAGACCCAGTACTTC.

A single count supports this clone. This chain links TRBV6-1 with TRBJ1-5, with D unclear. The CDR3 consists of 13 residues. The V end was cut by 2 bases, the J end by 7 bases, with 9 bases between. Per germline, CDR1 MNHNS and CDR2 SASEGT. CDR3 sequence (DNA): TGTGCCAGCAGTGAAAGTGATAGGCAGCCCCAGCATTTT. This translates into CASSESDRQPQHF.